These 10 T cell receptor beta chains originate from one sample sequenced in a study of blood T cell repertoires in COVID-19. TCRdb's copy holds only in-frame clones and misses some; the assay was immunoSEQ multiplex PCR. The table includes more than 250,000 clones, around 87% detected once. Input material: peripheral blood. The receptors were sampled from a man in his fifties with active or convalescent COVID-19.

This sequence joins TRBV28 and TRBJ1-5; D is possibly TRBD1 (6 bases). Germline CDR1 reads MDHEN; CDR2 reads SYDVKM. The CDR3 contains 13 residues. V lost 8 bases to trimming and J lost 9 bases, with 17 bases between them. The CDR3 spells CASQTGPSWPQHF. In nucleotides, the CDR3 is TGTGCCAGCCAGACAGGACCATCGTGGCCCCAGCATTTT. The variable domain in full, completed from reference TRBV28 and TRBJ1-5, reads DVKVTQSSRYLVKRTGEKVFLECVQDMDHENMFWYRQDPGLGLRLIYFSYDVKMKEKGDIPEGYSVSREKKERFSLILESASTNQTSMYLCASQTGPSWPQHFGDGTRLSIL.

The V and J genes are TRBV3-1 (or the pseudogene TRBV3-2) and TRBJ2-2, with D tentatively TRBD2 (6 bases). This CDR3 region has 14 residues. V lost 4 bases, J lost 5 bases, and 11 bases lay in between. The V gene's germline CDR1 is LGHDT and CDR2 YNNKEL (reference sequence). CDR3 sequence (DNA): TGTGCCAGCAGCCGGCGGGGCGGAACCGGGGAGCTGTTTTTT. It encodes CASSRRGGTGELFF.

V is TRBV5-1 and J is TRBJ2-1; 11 bases are shared with TRBD2. Germline assignment: CDR1 SGHRS and CDR2 YFSETQ. The V gene end was trimmed by 3 bases and the J gene end by 7 bases; junction bases not matched to a gene: 9. This CDR3 has 16 residues. DNA of the CDR3: TGCGCCAGCAGCTACTCGACTAGCGGGAAGCGGAATGAGCAGTTCTTC. Translating gives CASSYSTSGKRNEQFF.

The chain recombines TRBV24-1 with TRBJ2-4; TRBD1 matches at 8 bases. V gave up 4 bases and J gave up 6 bases; unmatched junction bases: 7. Germline loops: CDR1 KGHDR, CDR2 SFDVKD. CDR3 length: 15 amino acids. Here the CDR3 reads CATSDSGTGRNIQYF. CDR3 nucleotide sequence: TGTGCCACCAGTGACAGTGGGACAGGCAGAAACATTCAGTACTTC.

The V call is TRBV7-3, the J call TRBJ2-1; D might be TRBD2 (6 bases). Germline V gene lookup returns CDR1 SGHTA and CDR2 FQGTGA. The CDR3 consists of 14 residues. Trimming took 8 bases from V and 6 from J, leaving 17 bases between them. Here the CDR3 reads CASASLNGGNEQFF. CDR3 sequence (DNA): TGTGCCAGCGCCTCCCTTAACGGGGGCAATGAGCAGTTCTTC.

This clone is a singleton in its sample. This chain links TRBV14 with TRBJ2-7, with D possibly matching TRBD2 (5 bases). The CDR3 extends over 13 amino acids. CDR1 and CDR2 (germline): SGHDN, FVKESK. V dropped 1 base and J dropped 2 bases, with 6 bases sitting between them. The CDR3 loop is CASSQGTAYEQYF. CDR3 sequence (DNA): TGTGCCAGCAGCCAAGGGACTGCCTACGAGCAGTACTTC.

The chain combines TRBV27 with TRBJ1-6, with D unclear. Trimming took off 3 bases at V and 10 bases at J, with 13 bases between the two ends. The CDR3 is made up of 14 amino acids. Germline CDR1 is MNHEY and CDR2 is SMNVEV (reference sequence). As DNA, the CDR3 is TGTGCCAGCAGTTTGGGCCCACTCGGCTCACCCCTCCACTTT. This gives the protein CASSLGPLGSPLHF.

V gene TRBV4-2 combines with J gene TRBJ1-1; 9 positions agree with TRBD1. The CDR3 extends over 14 amino acids. With 3 bases clipped from V and 5 bases from J, the junction kept 4 bases outside the gene matches. Germline V lookup: CDR1 LGHNA, CDR2 YNFKEQ. The CDR3 loop is CASSHNRGLTEAFF. CDR3 nucleotide sequence: TGTGCCAGCAGCCACAACAGGGGGCTAACTGAAGCTTTCTTT.

The chain combines TRBV7-8 with TRBJ2-5; TRBD1 agrees at 9 bases. The ends lost 8 bases at V and 3 bases at J; junction bases unmatched: 4. The CDR3 covers 13 residues. Germline CDR1 and CDR2: SGHVS and FQNEAQ. CDR3 sequence (DNA): TGTGCCAGCCTCACAGGGGGCGAAGAGACCCAGTACTTC. Protein: CASLTGGEETQYF.

The rearrangement joins TRBV5-8 to TRBJ2-5; D gene unclear. Germline V gene data show CDR1 as SGHTS and CDR2 as YDEGEE. The V end was cut by 4 bases, the J end by 5 bases, with 27 bases between. This CDR3 has 18 amino acids. The CDR3 DNA sequence: TGTGCCAGCAGCCTGCTGGTTGGTACTTGGTCCAAACGGGAGACCCAGTACTTC. This encodes CASSLLVGTWSKRETQYF. Using reference TRBV5-8 and TRBJ2-5 for the parts outside the CDR3, the full variable domain is EAGVTQSPTHLIKTRGQQATLRCSPISGHTSVYWYQQALGLGLQFLLWYDEGEERNRGNFPPRFSGRQFPNYSSELNVNALELEDSALYLCASSLLVGTWSKRETQYFGPGTRLLVL.